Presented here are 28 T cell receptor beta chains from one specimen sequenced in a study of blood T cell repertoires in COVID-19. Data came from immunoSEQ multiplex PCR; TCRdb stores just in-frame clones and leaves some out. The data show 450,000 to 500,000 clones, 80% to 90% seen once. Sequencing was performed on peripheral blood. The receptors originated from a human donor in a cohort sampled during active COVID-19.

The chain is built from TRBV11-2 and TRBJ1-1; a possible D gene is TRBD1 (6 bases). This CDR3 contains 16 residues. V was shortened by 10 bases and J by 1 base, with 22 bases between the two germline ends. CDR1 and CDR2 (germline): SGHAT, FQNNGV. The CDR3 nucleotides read TGTGCCACCCTCCCTTTGGGGGGGCGAAAGAACACTGAAGCTTTCTTT. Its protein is CATLPLGGRKNTEAFF.

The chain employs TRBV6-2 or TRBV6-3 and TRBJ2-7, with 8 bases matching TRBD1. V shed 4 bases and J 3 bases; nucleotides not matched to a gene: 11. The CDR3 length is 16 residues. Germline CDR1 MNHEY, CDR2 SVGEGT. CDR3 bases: TGTGCCAGCAGTTCCCGCGGGTCGGACAGGGTCTACGAGCAGTACTTC. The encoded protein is CASSSRGSDRVYEQYF.

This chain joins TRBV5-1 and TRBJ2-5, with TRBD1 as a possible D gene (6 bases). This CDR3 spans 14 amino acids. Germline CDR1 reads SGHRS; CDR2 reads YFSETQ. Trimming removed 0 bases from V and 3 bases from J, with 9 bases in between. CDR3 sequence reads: CASSLGRGEETQYF. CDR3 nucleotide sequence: TGCGCCAGCAGCTTGGGCAGGGGCGAAGAGACCCAGTACTTC.

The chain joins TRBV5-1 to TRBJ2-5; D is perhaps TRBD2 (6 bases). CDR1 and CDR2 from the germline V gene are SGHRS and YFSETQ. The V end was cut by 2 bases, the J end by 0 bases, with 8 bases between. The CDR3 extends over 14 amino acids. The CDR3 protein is CASSFGGYQETQYF. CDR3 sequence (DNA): TGCGCCAGCAGCTTTGGGGGGTACCAAGAGACCCAGTACTTC.

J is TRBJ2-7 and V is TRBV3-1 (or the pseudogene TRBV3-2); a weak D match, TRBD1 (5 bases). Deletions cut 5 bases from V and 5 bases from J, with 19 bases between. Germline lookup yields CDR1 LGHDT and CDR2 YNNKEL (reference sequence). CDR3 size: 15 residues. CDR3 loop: CASSASFGQIHEQYF. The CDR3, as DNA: TGTGCCAGCAGCGCTTCGTTCGGACAAATCCACGAGCAGTACTTC.

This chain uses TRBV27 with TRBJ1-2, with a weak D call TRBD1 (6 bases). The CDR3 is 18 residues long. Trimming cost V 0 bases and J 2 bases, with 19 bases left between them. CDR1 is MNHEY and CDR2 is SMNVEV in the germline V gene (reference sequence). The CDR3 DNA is TGTGCCAGCAGTTTATCGGCGGGGGGCCGCCCCCGCAACTATGGCTACACCTTC. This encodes CASSLSAGGRPRNYGYTF.

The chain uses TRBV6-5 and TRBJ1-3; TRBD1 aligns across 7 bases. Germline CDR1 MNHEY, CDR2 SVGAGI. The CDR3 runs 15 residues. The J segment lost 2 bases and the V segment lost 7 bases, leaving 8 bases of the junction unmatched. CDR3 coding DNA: TGTGCCAGCACCCAAAGGGGGCTCACTGGAAACACCATATATTTT. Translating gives CASTQRGLTGNTIYF.

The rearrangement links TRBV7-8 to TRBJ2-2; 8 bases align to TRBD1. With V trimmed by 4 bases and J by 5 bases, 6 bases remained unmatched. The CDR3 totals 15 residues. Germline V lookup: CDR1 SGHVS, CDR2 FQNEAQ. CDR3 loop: CASSSRGRETGELFF. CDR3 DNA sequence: TGTGCCAGCAGCTCCAGGGGGCGCGAAACCGGGGAGCTGTTTTTT.

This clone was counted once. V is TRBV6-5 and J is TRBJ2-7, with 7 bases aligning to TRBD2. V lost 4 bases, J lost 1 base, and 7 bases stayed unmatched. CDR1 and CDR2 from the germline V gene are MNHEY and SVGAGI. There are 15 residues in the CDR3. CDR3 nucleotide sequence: TGTGCCAGCAGTTTCTCCCCGGGAGGTTCCTACGAGCAGTACTTC. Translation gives CASSFSPGGSYEQYF.

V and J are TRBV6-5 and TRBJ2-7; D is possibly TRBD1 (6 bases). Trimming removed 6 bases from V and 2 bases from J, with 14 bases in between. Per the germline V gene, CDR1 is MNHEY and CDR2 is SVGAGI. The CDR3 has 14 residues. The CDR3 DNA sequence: TGTGCCAGCAGCTCAACGGGACATCCCTACGAGCAGTACTTC. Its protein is CASSSTGHPYEQYF.

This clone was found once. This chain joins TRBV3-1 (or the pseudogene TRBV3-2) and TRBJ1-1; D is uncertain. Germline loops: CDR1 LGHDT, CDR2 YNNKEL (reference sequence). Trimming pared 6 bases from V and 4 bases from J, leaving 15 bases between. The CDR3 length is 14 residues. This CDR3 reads CASSRDTLGTEAFF. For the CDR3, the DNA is TGTGCCAGCAGTCGCGACACGTTGGGCACTGAAGCTTTCTTT.

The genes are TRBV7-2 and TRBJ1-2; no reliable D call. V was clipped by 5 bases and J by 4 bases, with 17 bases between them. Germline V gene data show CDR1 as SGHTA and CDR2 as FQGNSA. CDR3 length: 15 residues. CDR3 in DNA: TGTGCCAGCAGCACCCAAGGAGGGATTGGCTATGGCTACACCTTC. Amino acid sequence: CASSTQGGIGYGYTF.

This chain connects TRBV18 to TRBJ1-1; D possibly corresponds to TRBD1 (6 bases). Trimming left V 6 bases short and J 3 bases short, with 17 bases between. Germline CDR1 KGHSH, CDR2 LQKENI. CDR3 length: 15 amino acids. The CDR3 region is CASSPRAGDHTEAFF. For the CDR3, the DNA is TGTGCCAGCTCCCCTCGAGCAGGGGATCACACTGAAGCTTTCTTT.

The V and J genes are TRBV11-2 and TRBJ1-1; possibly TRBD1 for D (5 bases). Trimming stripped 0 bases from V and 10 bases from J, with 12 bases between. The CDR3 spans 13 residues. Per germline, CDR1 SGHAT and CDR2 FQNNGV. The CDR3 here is CASSLEAGQGAFF. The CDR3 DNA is TGTGCCAGCAGCTTAGAGGCGGGGCAGGGAGCTTTCTTT. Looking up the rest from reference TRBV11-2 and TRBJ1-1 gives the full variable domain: EAGVAQSPRYKIIEKRQSVAFWCNPISGHATLYWYQQILGQGPKLLIQFQNNGVVDDSQLPKDRFSAERLKGVDSTLKIQPAKLEDSAVYLCASSLEAGQGAFFGQGTRLTVV.

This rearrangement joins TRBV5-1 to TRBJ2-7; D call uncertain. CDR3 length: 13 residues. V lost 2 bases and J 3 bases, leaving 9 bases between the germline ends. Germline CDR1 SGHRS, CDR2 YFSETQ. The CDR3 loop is CASSLFSDYEQYF. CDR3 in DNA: TGCGCCAGCAGCTTATTCAGTGACTACGAGCAGTACTTC.

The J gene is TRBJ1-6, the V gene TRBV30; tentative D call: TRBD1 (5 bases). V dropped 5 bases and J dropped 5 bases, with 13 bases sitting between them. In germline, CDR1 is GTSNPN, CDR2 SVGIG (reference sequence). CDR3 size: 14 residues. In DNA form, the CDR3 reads TGTGCCTGGGACCTTCGGGGGGATAATTCACCCCTCCACTTT. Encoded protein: CAWDLRGDNSPLHF.

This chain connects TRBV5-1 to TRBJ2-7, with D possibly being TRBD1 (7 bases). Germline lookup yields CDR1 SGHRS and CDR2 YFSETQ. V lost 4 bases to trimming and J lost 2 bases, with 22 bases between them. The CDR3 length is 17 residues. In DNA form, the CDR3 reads TGCGCCAGCAGCCCGGCCCAGGGGGGCCTAATCCCCTACGAGCAGTACTTC. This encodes CASSPAQGGLIPYEQYF.

As DNA, the CDR3 is TGTGCCAGCACCGGACAGGCAGCGCTTCCTGGGGCCAACGTCCTGACTTTC. Its protein product is CASTGQAALPGANVLTF. The chain recombines TRBV7-2 with TRBJ2-6; 7 positions agree with TRBD1. V gave up 7 bases and J gave up 2 bases; unmatched junction bases: 11. The V gene's germline CDR1 is SGHTA and CDR2 FQGNSA. The CDR3 sequence is 17 residues long.

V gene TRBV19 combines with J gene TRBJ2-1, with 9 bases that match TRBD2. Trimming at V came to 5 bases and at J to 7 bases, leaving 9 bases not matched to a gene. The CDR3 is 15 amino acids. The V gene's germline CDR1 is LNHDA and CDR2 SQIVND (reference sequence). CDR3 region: CASSAGTSQMNEQFF. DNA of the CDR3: TGTGCCAGTAGTGCTGGGACTAGCCAAATGAATGAGCAGTTCTTC.

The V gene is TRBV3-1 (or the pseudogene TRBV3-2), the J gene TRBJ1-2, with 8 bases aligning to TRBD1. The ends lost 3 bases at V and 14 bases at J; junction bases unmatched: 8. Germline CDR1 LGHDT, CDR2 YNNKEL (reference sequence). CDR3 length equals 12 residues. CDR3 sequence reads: CASSQGQGARTF. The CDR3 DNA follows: TGTGCCAGCAGCCAGGGCCAGGGGGCGCGTACCTTC.

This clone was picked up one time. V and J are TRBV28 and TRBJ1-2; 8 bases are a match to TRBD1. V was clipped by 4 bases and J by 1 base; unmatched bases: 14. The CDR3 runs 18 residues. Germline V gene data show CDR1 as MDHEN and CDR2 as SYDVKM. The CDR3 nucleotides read TGTGCCAGCAGTTATAGTGGGACAGGACCCCGGGTTAACTATGGCTACACCTTC. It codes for CASSYSGTGPRVNYGYTF.

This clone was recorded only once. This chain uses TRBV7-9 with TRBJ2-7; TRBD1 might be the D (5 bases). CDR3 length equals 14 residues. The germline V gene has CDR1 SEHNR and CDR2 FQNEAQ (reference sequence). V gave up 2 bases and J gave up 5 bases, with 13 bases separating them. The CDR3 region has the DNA TGTGCCAGCAGCTTATCGCAGGGATGGGACGAGCAGTACTTC. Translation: CASSLSQGWDEQYF.

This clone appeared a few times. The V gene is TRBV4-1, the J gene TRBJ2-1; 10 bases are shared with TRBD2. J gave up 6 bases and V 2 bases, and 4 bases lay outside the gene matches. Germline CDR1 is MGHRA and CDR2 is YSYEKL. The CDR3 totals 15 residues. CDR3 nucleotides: TGCGCCAGCAGCCAACTAGCGGGAGCCCCCAATGAGCAGTTCTTC. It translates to CASSQLAGAPNEQFF.

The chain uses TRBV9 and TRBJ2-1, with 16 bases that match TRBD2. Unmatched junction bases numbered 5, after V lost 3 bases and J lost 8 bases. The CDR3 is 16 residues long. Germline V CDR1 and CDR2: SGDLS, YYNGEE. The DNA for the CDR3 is TGTGCCAGCAGCGGACCCGGGACTAGCGGGGGGGATGAGCAGTTCTTC. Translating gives CASSGPGTSGGDEQFF.

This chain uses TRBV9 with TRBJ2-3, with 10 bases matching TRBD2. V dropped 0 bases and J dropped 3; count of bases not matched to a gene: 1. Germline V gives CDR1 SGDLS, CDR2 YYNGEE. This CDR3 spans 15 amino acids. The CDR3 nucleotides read TGTGCCAGCAGCGTAGATAGCGGGAGGACAGATACGCAGTATTTT. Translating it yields CASSVDSGRTDTQYF. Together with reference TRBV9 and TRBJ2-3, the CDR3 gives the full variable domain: DSGVTQTPKHLITATGQRVTLRCSPRSGDLSVYWYQQSLDQGLQFLIQYYNGEERAKGNILERFSAQQFPDLHSELNLSSLELGDSALYFCASSVDSGRTDTQYFGPGTRLTVL.

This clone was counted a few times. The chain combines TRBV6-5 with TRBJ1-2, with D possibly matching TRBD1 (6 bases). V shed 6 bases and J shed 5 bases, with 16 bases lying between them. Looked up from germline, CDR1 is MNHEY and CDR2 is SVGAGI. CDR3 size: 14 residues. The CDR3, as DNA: TGTGCCAGCAGCCGGACAGAAAACACATATGGCTACACCTTC. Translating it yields CASSRTENTYGYTF.

The CDR3 DNA sequence: TGTGCCAGCAGTGACGTAGCCCGGGGGGTCTCGAAAGGCTACACCTTC. It translates to CASSDVARGVSKGYTF. This sequence joins TRBV27 and TRBJ1-2; possible D gene TRBD1, 5 bases. Germline CDR1 MNHEY, CDR2 SMNVEV (reference sequence). This CDR3 comprises 16 residues. Trimming cost V 5 bases and J 8 bases, with 24 bases left between them.

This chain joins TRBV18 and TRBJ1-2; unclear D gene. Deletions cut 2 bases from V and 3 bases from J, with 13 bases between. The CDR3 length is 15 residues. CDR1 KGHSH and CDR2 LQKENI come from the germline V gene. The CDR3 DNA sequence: TGTGCCAGCTCACCATTCCGCCTGGAGGACTATGGCTACACCTTC. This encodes CASSPFRLEDYGYTF.